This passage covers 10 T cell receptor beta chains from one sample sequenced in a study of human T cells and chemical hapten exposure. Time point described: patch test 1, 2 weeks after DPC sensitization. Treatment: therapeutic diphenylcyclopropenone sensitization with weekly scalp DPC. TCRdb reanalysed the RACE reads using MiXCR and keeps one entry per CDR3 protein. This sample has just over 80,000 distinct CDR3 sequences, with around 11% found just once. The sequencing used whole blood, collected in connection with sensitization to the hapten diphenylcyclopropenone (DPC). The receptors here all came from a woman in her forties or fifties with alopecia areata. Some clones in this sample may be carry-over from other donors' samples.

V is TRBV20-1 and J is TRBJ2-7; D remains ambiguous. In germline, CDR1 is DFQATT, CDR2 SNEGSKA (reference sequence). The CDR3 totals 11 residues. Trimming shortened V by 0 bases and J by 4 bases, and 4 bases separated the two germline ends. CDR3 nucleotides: TGCAGTGCTAGAGATGGGTACGAGCAGTACTTC. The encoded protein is CSARDGYEQYF.

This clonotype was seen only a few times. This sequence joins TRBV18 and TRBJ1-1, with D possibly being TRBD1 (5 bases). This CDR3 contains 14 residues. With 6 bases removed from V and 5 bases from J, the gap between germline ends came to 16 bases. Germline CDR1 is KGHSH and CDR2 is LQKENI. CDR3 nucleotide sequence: TGTGCCAGCTCCCCCGGGACTATTGTGACTGAAGCTTTCTTT. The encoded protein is CASSPGTIVTEAFF.

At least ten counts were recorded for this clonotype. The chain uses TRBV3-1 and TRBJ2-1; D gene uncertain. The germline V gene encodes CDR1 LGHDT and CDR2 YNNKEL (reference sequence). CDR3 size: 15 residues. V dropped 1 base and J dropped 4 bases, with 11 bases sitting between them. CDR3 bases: TGTGCCAGCAGCCAAGGGTATCAGAGATACAATGAGCAGTTCTTC. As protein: CASSQGYQRYNEQFF.

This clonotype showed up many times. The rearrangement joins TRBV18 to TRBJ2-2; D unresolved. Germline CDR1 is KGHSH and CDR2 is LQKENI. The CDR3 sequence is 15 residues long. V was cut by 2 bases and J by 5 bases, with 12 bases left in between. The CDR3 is CASSPDLGVTGELFF. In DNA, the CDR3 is TGTGCCAGCTCACCAGACCTTGGAGTAACCGGGGAGCTGTTTTTT.

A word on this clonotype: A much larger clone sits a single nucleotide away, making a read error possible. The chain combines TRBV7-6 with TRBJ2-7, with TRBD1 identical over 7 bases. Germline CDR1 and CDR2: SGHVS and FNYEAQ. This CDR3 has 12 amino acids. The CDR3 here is CVSSLDRAKQYF. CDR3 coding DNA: TGTGTCAGCAGCTTAGACAGGGCCAAGCAGTACTTC.

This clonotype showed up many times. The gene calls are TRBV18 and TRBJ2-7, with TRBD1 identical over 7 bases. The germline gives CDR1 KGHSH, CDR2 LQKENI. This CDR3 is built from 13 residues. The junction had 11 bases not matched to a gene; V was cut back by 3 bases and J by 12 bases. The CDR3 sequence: CASSPDRVALLYF. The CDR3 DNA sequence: TGTGCCAGCTCACCTGACAGGGTGGCACTTTTGTACTTC.

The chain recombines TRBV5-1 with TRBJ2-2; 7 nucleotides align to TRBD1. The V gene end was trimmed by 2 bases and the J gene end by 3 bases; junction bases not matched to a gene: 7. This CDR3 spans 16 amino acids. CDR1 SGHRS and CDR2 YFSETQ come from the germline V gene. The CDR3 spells CASSLMGQLDTGELFF. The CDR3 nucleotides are TGCGCCAGCAGCTTAATGGGACAGCTCGACACCGGGGAGCTGTTTTTT.

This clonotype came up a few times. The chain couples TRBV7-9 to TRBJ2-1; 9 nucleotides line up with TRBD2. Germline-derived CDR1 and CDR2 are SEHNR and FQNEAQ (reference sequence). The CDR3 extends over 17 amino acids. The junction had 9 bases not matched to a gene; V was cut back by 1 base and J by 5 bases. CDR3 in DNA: TGTGCCAGCAGCTTAGTCTTAGCGGGAGTTTCAAACAATGAGCAGTTCTTC. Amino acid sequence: CASSLVLAGVSNNEQFF.

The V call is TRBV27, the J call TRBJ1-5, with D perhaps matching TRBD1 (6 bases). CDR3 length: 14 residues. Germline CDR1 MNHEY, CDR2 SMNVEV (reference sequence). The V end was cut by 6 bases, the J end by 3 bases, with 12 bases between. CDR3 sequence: CASSLRGVNQPQHF. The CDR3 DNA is TGTGCCAGCAGCTTAAGGGGGGTCAATCAGCCCCAGCATTTT.

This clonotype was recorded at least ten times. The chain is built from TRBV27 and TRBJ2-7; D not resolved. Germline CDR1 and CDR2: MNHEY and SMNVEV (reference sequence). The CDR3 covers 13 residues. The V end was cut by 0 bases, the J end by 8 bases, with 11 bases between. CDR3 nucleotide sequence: TGTGCCAGCAGTTTATCTCGGCTGGACCAGCAGTACTTC. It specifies CASSLSRLDQQYF.